This entry concerns a single T cell receptor beta chain. What it recognizes is unknown. The record originates from a study of post-analysis software for immune sequencing data. Study context: Recorded subtypes: relapsing-remitting, secondary progressive, progressive-relapsing; some patients unannotated. Study-level findings and limits: Multiple sclerosis patients had significantly lower normalized Chao1 diversity than controls. Elevated frequency relative to controls characterized several TRBV segments in patients, TRBV5-6, TRBV5-1 and TRBV20-1 among them.

Trimming cost V 4 bases and J 4 bases, with 16 bases left between them. The CDR3 runs 15 residues. Germline V gives CDR1 LGHNA, CDR2 YSLEER. Unique molecular identifiers had been added to the TCR beta cDNA libraries. TCRdb reprocessed the PCR reads with MiXCR, giving one entry per CDR3 protein. The sample carries approximately 730,000 distinct CDR3 sequences, around 27% recorded once. The receptor comes from a girl between 10 and 17 years old with multiple sclerosis. The specimen sequenced was blood. The rearrangement uses TRBV4-3 and TRBJ1-2, with a possible D match to TRBD1 (6 bases). CDR3 sequence reads: CASSRDTGLGYGYTF. The CDR3 bases are TGCGCCAGCAGCCGCGACACAGGGCTCGGCTATGGCTACACCTTC.